One sample yielded the 32 T cell receptor beta chains listed below, sequenced in a study of cytomegalovirus exposure and HLA in healthy donors. It was with 60 Vbeta and 13 Jbeta primers that the PCR ran. TCRdb keeps only in-frame clones here, not all; method: immunoSEQ multiplex PCR. The top ten hold 7% of the sample, which has over 150,000 clones, more than 80% seen once. The sequenced sample consisted of PBMCs. The receptors were gathered from a woman aged 25 to 45 in good health and CMV-seropositive.

The chain employs TRBV5-5 and TRBJ2-7; D is uncertain. The length of the CDR3 is 15 residues. V was pared by 1 base and J by 1 base, with 12 bases between. From germline, CDR1 is SGHKS and CDR2 YYEKEE (reference sequence). CDR3 loop: CASSLLVLASYEQYF. The CDR3, as DNA: TGTGCCAGCAGCTTGCTAGTTTTGGCGTCCTACGAGCAGTACTTC. Filled out from reference TRBV5-5 and TRBJ2-7, the complete variable domain reads DAGVTQSPTHLIKTRGQQVTLRCSPISGHKSVSWYQQVLGQGPQFIFQYYEKEERGRGNFPDRFSARQFPNYSSELNVNALLLGDSALYLCASSLLVLASYEQYFGPGTRLTVT.

V usage is TRBV7-2 and J usage is TRBJ2-7; TRBD1 agrees at 9 bases. The CDR3 has 16 residues. CDR1 is SGHTA and CDR2 is FQGNSA in the germline V gene. J gave up 3 bases and V 4 bases, and 10 bases lay outside the gene matches. This chain's CDR3 is CASSSGQGTRYYEQYF. The DNA for the CDR3 is TGTGCCAGCAGCTCGGGACAGGGCACAAGGTACTACGAGCAGTACTTC.

The sample holds a few counts of this clone. This chain links TRBV15 with TRBJ1-2; TRBD1 might be the D (6 bases). Looked up from germline, CDR1 is LNHNV and CDR2 is YYDKDF (reference sequence). CDR3 length: 15 residues. Trimming removed 8 bases from V and 3 bases from J, with 19 bases in between. DNA for the CDR3: TGTGCCACCTCCCCTCGCCGGACAGCACACTATGGCTACACCTTC. Its protein product is CATSPRRTAHYGYTF.

The chain couples TRBV5-1 to TRBJ2-1, with a tentative D call TRBD2 (6 bases). CDR3 size: 14 residues. Germline lookup yields CDR1 SGHRS and CDR2 YFSETQ. Trimming removed 0 bases at V and 5 bases at J, with 9 bases between. CDR3 DNA: TGCGCCAGCAGCTTGGTAGCGGTGGACAATGAGCAGTTCTTC. It yields the protein CASSLVAVDNEQFF.

This chain links TRBV19 with TRBJ1-2; 7 bases match TRBD1. This CDR3 is built from 14 residues. Trimming took 5 bases from V and 4 from J; bases not matched to a gene: 7. The germline V gene encodes CDR1 LNHDA and CDR2 SQIVND (reference sequence). The CDR3 region is CASSPWTGGYGYTF. Here the CDR3 DNA reads TGTGCCAGTAGTCCCTGGACAGGAGGCTATGGCTACACCTTC.

V is TRBV13 and J is TRBJ2-1, with 8 bases identical to TRBD2. With V trimmed by 4 bases and J by 6 bases, 2 bases remained unmatched. Germline lookup yields CDR1 PRHDT and CDR2 FYEKMQ (reference sequence). This CDR3 contains 13 residues. The CDR3, as DNA: TGTGCCAGCAGCTACGGGGGGGGCAATGAGCAGTTCTTC. This translates into CASSYGGGNEQFF.

The chain employs TRBV6-5 and TRBJ2-1; D uncertain. Germline CDR1 MNHEY, CDR2 SVGAGI. With 4 bases removed from V and 9 bases from J, the gap between germline ends came to 13 bases. This CDR3 has 13 amino acids. The CDR3: CASSSDVYAEQFF. The CDR3 coding sequence is TGTGCCAGCAGTTCCGATGTCTATGCTGAGCAGTTCTTC.

V usage is TRBV27 and J usage is TRBJ1-4, with TRBD1 matching 7 bases. The V segment lost 7 bases and the J segment 0 bases; nucleotides outside the gene matches: 8. CDR1 is MNHEY, CDR2 SMNVEV, per germline (reference sequence). The length of the CDR3 is 16 residues. In nucleotides, the CDR3 is TGTGCCAGCACTACAGGGGCCTCGCCAACTAATGAAAAACTGTTTTTT. It yields the protein CASTTGASPTNEKLFF.

The V call is TRBV5-4, the J call TRBJ1-2, with D tentatively TRBD1 (6 bases). CDR3 length equals 14 residues. Germline V gene sequence: CDR1 SGHNT, CDR2 YYREEE (reference sequence). V was cut by 0 bases and J by 2 bases, with 8 bases left in between. The CDR3 reads CASSLGQENYGYTF. The CDR3 DNA sequence: TGTGCCAGCAGCTTGGGACAGGAGAACTATGGCTACACCTTC.

This clone was seen more than once but under ten times. The rearrangement uses TRBV7-9 and TRBJ1-5; 8 positions agree with TRBD1. V was clipped by 1 base and J by 2 bases; unmatched bases: 4. The V gene's germline CDR1 is SEHNR and CDR2 FQNEAQ (reference sequence). The CDR3 is 16 amino acids. The CDR3 DNA sequence: TGTGCCAGCAGCTTAGGTCCGACAGGGGGCAATCAGCCCCAGCATTTT. Protein: CASSLGPTGGNQPQHF.

The V gene is TRBV29-1, the J gene TRBJ2-7, with D possibly matching TRBD2 (5 bases). The CDR3 runs 11 residues. CDR1 is SQVTM and CDR2 is ANQGSEA in the germline V gene. V lost 7 bases and J 5 bases, leaving 12 bases between the germline ends. The CDR3 DNA follows: TGCAGCGCCGGGATAGGGAACGAGCAGTACTTC. Residues: CSAGIGNEQYF.

V gene TRBV6-1 combines with J gene TRBJ1-2, with D perhaps TRBD1 (5 bases). The CDR3 totals 12 residues. Germline CDR1 MNHNS, CDR2 SASEGT. The ends were cut back, 2 bases at V and 7 bases at J, with 8 bases in the middle. The CDR3 nucleotides read TGTGCCAGCAGTGAATGGGGCGGTGGCTACACCTTC. Protein product: CASSEWGGGYTF.

This clone was found once. V is TRBV28 and J is TRBJ2-1; 7 nucleotides agree with TRBD1. J gave up 9 bases and V 7 bases, and 6 bases lay outside the gene matches. The CDR3 is 12 amino acids. Germline loops: CDR1 MDHEN, CDR2 SYDVKM. In DNA form, the CDR3 reads TGTGCCAGCAACGGCAGGGGGATTGAGCAGTTCTTC. As protein: CASNGRGIEQFF.

V usage is TRBV7-2 and J usage is TRBJ1-1, with D possibly TRBD1 on 6 matching bases. Between the trimmed V and J ends, which lost 5 bases and 3 bases, there was a span of 10 bases. Germline V gene sequence: CDR1 SGHTA, CDR2 FQGNSA. The CDR3 has 13 residues. The CDR3 DNA reads TGTGCCAGCAGCCGAAGGACAGACACTGAAGCTTTCTTT. Translated: CASSRRTDTEAFF. Full variable domain (outside the CDR3, taken from reference TRBV7-2 and TRBJ1-1): GAGVSQSPSNKVTEKGKDVELRCDPISGHTALYWYRQSLGQGLEFLIYFQGNSAPDKSGLPSDRFSAERTGGSVSTLTIQRTQQEDSAVYLCASSRRTDTEAFFGQGTRLTVV.

The chain recombines TRBV27 with TRBJ2-1; TRBD2 matches at 8 bases. Germline V gene data show CDR1 as MNHEY and CDR2 as SMNVEV (reference sequence). The CDR3 extends over 15 amino acids. Germline trimming cut 7 bases from V and 5 bases from J; bases unmatched to any gene: 10. Here the CDR3 reads CASTSAGASDNEQFF. Here the CDR3 DNA reads TGTGCCAGCACCTCAGCGGGGGCTTCCGACAATGAGCAGTTCTTC.

The chain joins TRBV9 to TRBJ1-3; TRBD1 aligns across 12 bases. Germline CDR1 is SGDLS and CDR2 is YYNGEE. This CDR3 contains 13 residues. The ends lost 6 bases at V and 9 bases at J; junction bases unmatched: 4. CDR3 bases: TGTGCCAGCATGGGACAGGGGGCTACCACCATATATTTT. Protein product: CASMGQGATTIYF.

The chain has TRBV30 and TRBJ1-1; D is ambiguous. This CDR3 region has 13 residues. The V and J ends lost 2 bases and 4 bases respectively, with 11 bases between them. CDR1 and CDR2 from the germline V gene are GTSNPN and SVGIG (reference sequence). In nucleotides, the CDR3 is TGTGCCTGGAGTATACAGCTCACCACTGAAGCTTTCTTT. Its translation: CAWSIQLTTEAFF. The full variable domain, rest sourced from reference TRBV30 and TRBJ1-1, is SQTIHQWPATLVQPVGSPLSLECTVEGTSNPNLYWYRQAAGRGLQLLFYSVGIGQISSEVPQNLSASRPQDRQFILSSKKLLLSDSGFYLCAWSIQLTTEAFFGQGTRLTVV.

This clone was counted once. The chain carries TRBV4-3 and TRBJ1-2; 9 bases align to TRBD1. The CDR3 is 16 residues long. Germline V gives CDR1 LGHNA, CDR2 YSLEER. V was clipped by 0 bases and J by 6 bases; unmatched bases: 8. CDR3 region: CASSQDQGGTGHGYTF. CDR3 coding DNA: TGCGCCAGCAGCCAAGATCAGGGTGGGACAGGGCATGGCTACACCTTC.

The chain carries TRBV6-5 and TRBJ1-2; 8 bases fit TRBD1. Germline V CDR1 and CDR2: MNHEY, SVGAGI. Trimming took 6 bases from V and 6 from J; bases not matched to a gene: 9. This CDR3 comprises 14 residues. The CDR3 sequence is CASRRTGNLHGYTF. The CDR3 DNA reads TGTGCCAGCAGGAGGACAGGGAACCTTCATGGCTACACCTTC.

The chain links TRBV27 to TRBJ1-1, with D maybe TRBD1 (6 bases). Trimming removed 0 bases at V and 5 bases at J, with 10 bases between. Germline values: CDR1 MNHEY, CDR2 SMNVEV (reference sequence). The CDR3 consists of 14 residues. The CDR3, as DNA: TGTGCCAGCAGTTTATCGGCCACAGGGACTGAAGCTTTCTTT. Translating gives CASSLSATGTEAFF.

This chain links TRBV7-9 with TRBJ1-5; TRBD1 is a possible D gene (6 bases). V was trimmed by 1 base and J by 5 bases, leaving 12 bases between them. This CDR3 region has 15 residues. CDR1 and CDR2 (germline): SEHNR, FQNEAQ (reference sequence). The CDR3: CASSLGASGDQPQHF. The DNA of the CDR3 is TGTGCCAGCAGCTTAGGGGCGTCAGGGGATCAGCCCCAGCATTTT.

The chain employs TRBV14 and TRBJ2-4, with 8 positions matching TRBD2. V shed 4 bases, J shed 6 bases, and the junction held 8 bases outside the gene matches. Germline loops: CDR1 SGHDN, CDR2 FVKESK. The CDR3 spans 15 residues. The CDR3, as DNA: TGTGCCAGCAGCCGAGCCGGGACTAGTAGAAACATTCAGTACTTC. Translated, it gives CASSRAGTSRNIQYF.

The table lists this clone with a few counts. The chain joins TRBV11-2 to TRBJ2-7; 8 nucleotides agree with TRBD1. The CDR3 extends over 15 amino acids. V was clipped by 4 bases and J by 3 bases; unmatched bases: 8. CDR1 is SGHAT and CDR2 is FQNNGV in the germline V gene. The DNA for the CDR3 is TGTGCCAGCAGCTCCTCCTTAGACAGGGGCTACGAGCAGTACTTC. It codes for CASSSSLDRGYEQYF.

The genes are TRBV10-3 and TRBJ2-1; unclear D gene. Trimming took 0 bases from V and 4 from J, leaving 7 bases between them. This CDR3 is 14 amino acids long. Germline lookup yields CDR1 ENHRY and CDR2 SYGVKD. CDR3 nucleotides: TGTGCCATCAGTGAGTCCAACATTTACAATGAGCAGTTCTTC. This encodes CAISESNIYNEQFF.

The V call is TRBV2, the J call TRBJ1-1; D might be TRBD1 (6 bases). V gave up 6 bases and J gave up 4 bases, with 15 bases separating them. The length of the CDR3 is 14 residues. CDR1 is SNHLY, CDR2 FYNNEI, per germline. This CDR3 reads CASSGTGSVTEAFF. The CDR3 region has the DNA TGTGCCAGCAGCGGTACAGGGTCCGTCACTGAAGCTTTCTTT.

The rearrangement links TRBV6-6 to TRBJ2-1; 7 bases line up with TRBD1. The CDR3 has 16 residues. Per the germline V gene, CDR1 is MNHNY and CDR2 is SVGAGI (reference sequence). V dropped 6 bases and J dropped 8; count of bases not matched to a gene: 16. The CDR3 loop is CASRSIDRDRQDEQFF. The DNA for the CDR3 is TGTGCCAGCAGATCCATAGACAGGGATCGACAGGATGAGCAGTTCTTC.

This clone was found a few times. The sample holds other DNA sequences that translate to the same CDR3. The chain combines TRBV7-9 with TRBJ2-4; D not certain. Trimming took off 3 bases at V and 8 bases at J, with 5 bases between the two ends. The CDR3 runs to 11 residues. In germline, CDR1 is SEHNR, CDR2 FQNEAQ (reference sequence). The CDR3 is CASSFSDIQYF. The CDR3 nucleotides are TGTGCCAGCAGCTTTTCGGACATTCAGTACTTC.

The chain is built from TRBV5-4 and TRBJ1-6; 9 nucleotides align to TRBD1. CDR3 length equals 14 residues. CDR1 and CDR2 from the germline V gene are SGHNT and YYREEE (reference sequence). Trimming took 4 bases from V and 8 from J; bases not matched to a gene: 4. The CDR3 DNA sequence: TGTGCCAGCAGCCCGGACAGGGGACATTCACCCCTCCACTTT. This codes for CASSPDRGHSPLHF.

This sequence joins TRBV27 and TRBJ2-1, with D maybe TRBD1 (5 bases). CDR1 MNHEY and CDR2 SMNVEV come from the germline V gene (reference sequence). The CDR3 extends over 11 amino acids. V dropped 10 bases and J dropped 9 bases, with 13 bases sitting between them. The CDR3 loop reads CAIRQGVEQFF. The CDR3 region has the DNA TGTGCCATCCGCCAAGGGGTTGAGCAGTTCTTC.

This chain links TRBV20-1 with TRBJ2-1; possible D gene TRBD1, 6 bases. The CDR3 runs 11 residues. V was clipped by 6 bases and J by 10 bases, with 13 bases between them. Per germline, CDR1 DFQATT and CDR2 SNEGSKA (reference sequence). CDR3 sequence (DNA): TGCAGTGCCACGCAGGGGCGCGAGCAGTTCTTC. It translates to CSATQGREQFF.

This chain joins TRBV11-2 and TRBJ1-1, with unresolved D. CDR1 is SGHAT and CDR2 is FQNNGV in the germline V gene. The CDR3 contains 14 residues. The V gene lost 1 base and the J gene lost 5 bases, with 11 bases spanning the gap. DNA for the CDR3: TGTGCCAGCAGCTTAGGTGGCAGGTTAACTGAAGCTTTCTTT. Its translation is CASSLGGRLTEAFF.

The chain uses TRBV29-1 and TRBJ2-5; 10 bases align to TRBD1. The CDR3 totals 15 residues. The V segment lost 3 bases and the J segment 0 bases; nucleotides outside the gene matches: 4. Looked up from germline, CDR1 is SQVTM and CDR2 is ANQGSEA. The CDR3 region has the DNA TGCAGCGTTGATTGGACAGGGGGGCACCAAGAGACCCAGTACTTC. Its translation: CSVDWTGGHQETQYF.